Listed here are 14 T cell receptor beta chains from one sample, sequenced in a study of cytomegalovirus exposure and HLA in healthy donors. The PCR ran on 60 Vbeta and 13 Jbeta primers. Data came from immunoSEQ multiplex PCR; TCRdb stores just in-frame clones and leaves some out. The profile shows some 76,000 clones, under 85% of them singletons. The source material was PBMCs. These receptors were collected from a woman between 40 and 55 years old in good health and CMV-seropositive.

Only a few counts were recorded for this clone. The chain recombines TRBV7-2 with TRBJ2-7; 8 bases agree with TRBD1. The CDR3 consists of 13 residues. J lost 3 bases, V lost 5 bases, and 3 bases had no gene match. Per the germline V gene, CDR1 is SGHTA and CDR2 is FQGNSA. CDR3 in DNA: TGTGCCAGCAGCCAGACAGGGGACTACGAGCAGTACTTC. Its protein is CASSQTGDYEQYF.

The CDR3 is CASSPEEVIYGNTIYF. CDR3 nucleotide sequence: TGTGCCAGCAGCCCCGAGGAGGTTATTTACGGAAACACCATATATTTT. The chain is built from TRBV9 and TRBJ1-3; D remains unclear. Germline V lookup: CDR1 SGDLS, CDR2 YYNGEE. The germline V and J ends were trimmed by 4 bases and 4 bases, with 18 bases remaining between them. The CDR3 covers 16 residues. Variable domain in full (rest from reference TRBV9 and TRBJ1-3): DSGVTQTPKHLITATGQRVTLRCSPRSGDLSVYWYQQSLDQGLQFLIQYYNGEERAKGNILERFSAQQFPDLHSELNLSSLELGDSALYFCASSPEEVIYGNTIYFGEGSWLTVV.

This chain joins TRBV7-3 and TRBJ2-1; TRBD2 matches at 8 bases. The trim removed 2 bases at V and 4 bases at J, leaving 7 bases unmatched. The CDR3 length is 16 residues. From germline, CDR1 is SGHTA and CDR2 FQGTGA. CDR3 sequence (DNA): TGTGCCAGCAGCTTAGCCGCACTAGCGGAGTACAATGAGCAGTTCTTC. This encodes CASSLAALAEYNEQFF.

This chain connects TRBV27 to TRBJ1-2, with 11 bases aligning to TRBD1. Germline V gives CDR1 MNHEY, CDR2 SMNVEV (reference sequence). V trimming: 6 bases; J trimming: 0 bases; junction bases outside the gene matches: 3. The CDR3 has 15 residues. The CDR3 DNA is TGTGCCAGCAGCCGGGGACAGGGGGCTAACTATGGCTACACCTTC. Translated: CASSRGQGANYGYTF.

A single count supports this clone. The chain links TRBV5-1 to TRBJ2-5, with no clear D. The J call may be wrong; the DNA end is better matched by TRBJ2-7. The CDR3 covers 15 residues. CDR1 is SGHRS and CDR2 is YFSETQ in the germline V gene. The CDR3 here is CASSATPDNSYEQYF. DNA for the CDR3: TGCGCCAGCAGCGCTACCCCAGACAACTCCTACGAGCAGTACTTC.

This clone showed up just a few times. The chain combines TRBV30 with TRBJ2-5; D possibly corresponds to TRBD2 (5 bases). This CDR3 spans 13 amino acids. The germline gives CDR1 GTSNPN, CDR2 SVGIG (reference sequence). Trimming stripped 0 bases from V and 5 bases from J, with 10 bases between. CDR3 in amino acids: CAWSVGLAETQYF. The CDR3 coding sequence is TGTGCCTGGAGTGTAGGCCTAGCCGAGACCCAGTACTTC.

This chain uses TRBV29-1 with TRBJ1-4; D not resolved. Germline V gene lookup returns CDR1 SQVTM and CDR2 ANQGSEA. This CDR3 comprises 12 residues. Trimming pared 4 bases from V and 2 bases from J, leaving 5 bases between. This CDR3 is CSVALTNEKLFF. The CDR3 nucleotides are TGCAGCGTTGCTCTCACTAATGAAAAACTGTTTTTT.

The genes are TRBV18 and TRBJ1-3, with a weak D call TRBD1 (5 bases). Per germline, CDR1 KGHSH and CDR2 LQKENI. V lost 3 bases, J lost 2 bases, and 8 bases lay in between. The CDR3 is 14 residues long. Written as DNA, the CDR3 is TGTGCCAGCTCACCTGCAGGGACTGGAAACACCATATATTTT. Translation gives CASSPAGTGNTIYF.

V gene TRBV12-5 combines with J gene TRBJ1-2; a possible D gene is TRBD1 (5 bases). Trimming cost V 0 bases and J 4 bases, with 12 bases left between them. The CDR3 extends over 15 amino acids. The V gene's germline CDR1 is LGHNT and CDR2 FRNRAP. In DNA, the CDR3 is TGTGCTAGTGGTTTGGTACCTAAGGGGTTCTATGGCTACACCTTC. This codes for CASGLVPKGFYGYTF.

The V gene is TRBV19, the J gene TRBJ1-5; 7 bases line up with TRBD1. Germline-derived CDR1 and CDR2 are LNHDA and SQIVND (reference sequence). This CDR3 has 14 residues. The trim removed 6 bases at V and 1 base at J, leaving 3 bases unmatched. The CDR3 bases are TGTGCCAGTAGGCTGACAGGGAGCAATCAGCCCCAGCATTTT. Protein: CASRLTGSNQPQHF.

This clone was picked up a small number of times. V usage is TRBV28 and J usage is TRBJ1-2; D may be TRBD1 (5 bases). V lost 1 base and J 0 bases, leaving 15 bases between the germline ends. CDR3 size: 17 residues. Germline V gene sequence: CDR1 MDHEN, CDR2 SYDVKM. CDR3 sequence (DNA): TGTGCCAGCAGTTTATTTCGGGGGTCCCGAGCTAACTATGGCTACACCTTC. Protein product: CASSLFRGSRANYGYTF.

Only a few counts were recorded for this clone. V is TRBV12-5 and J is TRBJ2-1; 7 bases agree with TRBD1. CDR1 is LGHNT, CDR2 FRNRAP, per germline. The CDR3 is 18 residues long. V gave up 0 bases and J gave up 0 bases; unmatched junction bases: 8. CDR3 bases: TGTGCTAGTGGTTTGGTAATAGGGGGCCCCGGCTCCTACAATGAGCAGTTCTTC. This sequence encodes CASGLVIGGPGSYNEQFF. Filled out from reference TRBV12-5 and TRBJ2-1, the complete variable domain reads DARVTQTPRHKVTEMGQEVTMRCQPILGHNTVFWYRQTMMQGLELLAYFRNRAPLDDSGMPKDRFSAEMPDATLATLKIQPSEPRDSAVYFCASGLVIGGPGSYNEQFFGPGTRLTVL.

In its sample, this clone was seen a few times. The chain couples TRBV7-2 to TRBJ2-5; D may be TRBD1 (6 bases). This CDR3 spans 14 amino acids. Germline loops: CDR1 SGHTA, CDR2 FQGNSA. V lost 6 bases to trimming and J lost 4 bases, with 15 bases between them. In DNA form, the CDR3 reads TGTGCCAGCAGGCCGACCAGGGGCCCAGAGACCCAGTACTTC. Residues: CASRPTRGPETQYF.

The chain recombines TRBV7-2 with TRBJ1-1; possibly TRBD1 for D (6 bases). This CDR3 is built from 13 residues. The germline CDR1 and CDR2 sequences are SGHTA and FQGNSA. V lost 5 bases and J lost 1, with 8 bases in between. The CDR3 DNA reads TGTGCCAGCAGCCAGGGGCCGAACACTGAAGCTTTCTTT. Translation: CASSQGPNTEAFF.